This passage covers 3 T cell receptor beta chains from one sample sequenced in a study of T cell responses to AZD1222 COVID-19 vaccine. The protocol was immunoSEQ multiplex PCR, while the TCRdb copy is restricted to in-frame clones and leaves out a portion. The table records 130,000 to 150,000 clones, more than 70% of them present only once. Sequenced here: peripheral blood, sampled on day 0 of AZD1222 vaccination. The receptors come from an adult in good health.

This clone came up once. The CDR3 here is CARSGHNEQFF. CDR3 coding DNA: TGTGCCAGATCGGGGCACAATGAGCAGTTCTTC. The rearrangement links TRBV6-4 to TRBJ2-1; the D call may be TRBD1 or TRBD2 (5 bases each). Looked up from germline, CDR1 is MRHNA and CDR2 is SNTAGT. Trimming shortened V by 9 bases and J by 5 bases, and 8 bases separated the two germline ends. CDR3 size: 11 residues.

This clone appeared a few times. This rearrangement joins TRBV18 to TRBJ1-2; possible D gene TRBD1, 6 bases. Germline values: CDR1 KGHSH, CDR2 LQKENI. The length of the CDR3 is 12 residues. V lost 4 bases and J 10 bases, leaving 13 bases between the germline ends. In nucleotides, the CDR3 is TGTGCCAGCTCACGGCCACAGGGCGACTACACCTTC. Encoded protein: CASSRPQGDYTF.

This rearrangement joins TRBV7-8 to TRBJ2-1, with a weak D call TRBD1 (6 bases). Germline CDR1 and CDR2: SGHVS and FQNEAQ. CDR3 length equals 15 residues. The V and J ends lost 1 base and 5 bases respectively, with 12 bases between them. CDR3 DNA: TGTGCCAGCAGCTTAGACAGGGCACTCAACAATGAGCAGTTCTTC. Translated: CASSLDRALNNEQFF.